Below, 32 T cell receptor beta chains from the same sample are listed, as sequenced in a study of neoadjuvant anti-PD-1 for oral cavity cancer. The data were produced by immunoSEQ multiplex PCR, yet TCRdb's version contains in-frame clones alone and is incomplete. Of more than 25,000 clones listed, around four fifths were seen once; the top ten hold 3% to 4%. Time point: after neoadjuvant nivolumab, at surgical resection. The sample consisted of PBMCs, taken after nivolumab (anti-PD-1) treatment. The source of these receptors is a person between 40 and 79 years old with oral cavity squamous cell carcinoma.

The rearrangement links TRBV10-3 to TRBJ2-7; 10 bases map to TRBD2. The germline V gene has CDR1 ENHRY and CDR2 SYGVKD. This CDR3 contains 13 residues. J was trimmed by 7 bases and V by 2 bases; bases with no gene match: 2. CDR3 DNA: TGTGCCATCAGTGAGGGACTAGCGGAGGAGCAGTACTTC. It encodes CAISEGLAEEQYF.

Of note for this clone: Additional DNA sequences in this sample encode the identical CDR3. This sequence joins TRBV9 and TRBJ2-7; no reliable D call. V was clipped by 0 bases and J by 1 base, with 8 bases between them. CDR1 is SGDLS and CDR2 is YYNGEE in the germline V gene. The CDR3 covers 14 residues. This CDR3 reads CASSVETGSYEQYF. DNA of the CDR3: TGTGCCAGCAGCGTAGAGACTGGGTCCTACGAGCAGTACTTC.

This rearrangement joins TRBV7-6 to TRBJ2-1; perhaps TRBD2 as D (6 bases). The V end lost 1 base, the J end lost 2 bases, and 12 bases lay between the germline ends. The CDR3 has 16 residues. Germline-derived CDR1 and CDR2 are SGHVS and FNYEAQ. The CDR3 coding sequence is TGTGCCAGCAGCTTAGGGGGGACTTTCCCCTACAATGAGCAGTTCTTC. This sequence encodes CASSLGGTFPYNEQFF.

The chain couples TRBV4-3 to TRBJ2-7, with D tentatively TRBD2 (6 bases). V lost 2 bases to trimming and J lost 2 bases, with 13 bases between them. Germline assignment: CDR1 LGHNA and CDR2 YSLEER. The length of the CDR3 is 15 residues. CDR3: CASSQRVSGAYEQYF. CDR3 bases: TGCGCCAGCAGCCAAAGGGTTTCGGGGGCCTACGAGCAGTACTTC.

CDR3 nucleotide sequence: TGCGCCAGCAGCCAAGATCGCAGGGGTGGGGCCAACGTCCTGACTTTC. Encoded protein: CASSQDRRGGANVLTF. V gene TRBV4-3 combines with J gene TRBJ2-6; D is perhaps TRBD1 (6 bases). The CDR3 contains 16 residues. V lost 0 bases to trimming and J lost 3 bases, with 9 bases between them. Germline CDR1 and CDR2: LGHNA and YSLEER.

This chain uses TRBV11-3 with TRBJ2-2; D gene unclear. The length of the CDR3 is 13 residues. Germline lookup yields CDR1 SGHNT and CDR2 YENEEA. V gave up 2 bases and J gave up 5 bases, with 6 bases separating them. The CDR3 DNA is TGTGCCAGCAGCTTACTAGGGACCGGGGAGCTGTTTTTT. It specifies CASSLLGTGELFF.

The rearrangement joins TRBV11-2 to TRBJ2-1; no clear D gene. This CDR3 contains 11 residues. Between the trimmed V and J ends, which lost 2 bases and 9 bases, there was a span of 5 bases. In germline, CDR1 is SGHAT, CDR2 FQNNGV. CDR3 residues: CASSLWGEQFF. The CDR3 region has the DNA TGTGCCAGCAGCTTATGGGGTGAGCAGTTCTTC.

The V and J genes are TRBV20-1 and TRBJ2-5; no reliable D call. CDR1 and CDR2 (germline): DFQATT, SNEGSKA (reference sequence). The CDR3 loop spans 11 amino acids. Trimming took 7 bases from V and 5 from J, leaving 11 bases between them. CDR3 sequence reads: CSGPLGETQYF. The CDR3 DNA is TGCAGTGGTCCCTTAGGGGAGACCCAGTACTTC.

The chain has TRBV4-3 and TRBJ2-7; 8 positions agree with TRBD1. Germline-derived CDR1 and CDR2 are LGHNA and YSLEER. Trimming removed 0 bases from V and 1 base from J; junction bases left unmatched: 5. The CDR3 spans 16 residues. The CDR3 sequence: CASSQDPDRVSYEQYF. DNA of the CDR3: TGCGCCAGCAGCCAAGATCCGGACAGGGTGTCCTACGAGCAGTACTTC.

The chain links TRBV7-2 to TRBJ1-3; D not resolved. Germline V CDR1 and CDR2: SGHTA, FQGNSA. The CDR3 is 16 residues long. Trimming took off 1 base at V and 4 bases at J, with 14 bases between the two ends. The CDR3 coding sequence is TGTGCCAGCAGCTTAGAAGCCTCCTTTGGCGGAAACACCATATATTTT. Translating gives CASSLEASFGGNTIYF.

This clone occurred once. The rearrangement joins TRBV29-1 to TRBJ2-3, with TRBD2 as a possible D gene (7 bases). The CDR3 length is 14 residues. The V end was cut by 5 bases, the J end by 0 bases, with 12 bases between. The germline V gene encodes CDR1 SQVTM and CDR2 ANQGSEA. As DNA, the CDR3 is TGCAGCGTTTGGGGGGGCGTTAGCACAGATACGCAGTATTTT. Protein product: CSVWGGVSTDTQYF.

This sequence joins TRBV19 and TRBJ2-7; D may be TRBD2 (5 bases). Germline V CDR1 and CDR2: LNHDA, SQIVND (reference sequence). Trimming shortened V by 8 bases and J by 2 bases, and 13 bases separated the two germline ends. The CDR3 extends over 13 amino acids. The CDR3 loop is CASATGKTYEQYF. The CDR3, as DNA: TGTGCCAGTGCTACCGGGAAAACCTACGAGCAGTACTTC.

The CDR3 is CASSLGGVAGELFF. The CDR3 region has the DNA TGTGCCAGCAGTTTGGGAGGGGTAGCCGGGGAGCTGTTTTTT. The chain links TRBV27 to TRBJ2-2; TRBD2 matches at 7 bases. With 3 bases clipped from V and 6 bases from J, the junction kept 4 bases outside the gene matches. CDR1 and CDR2 (germline): MNHEY, SMNVEV (reference sequence). The CDR3 covers 14 residues.

The chain combines TRBV4-3 with TRBJ1-5; weak D call: TRBD1 (5 bases). Germline loops: CDR1 LGHNA, CDR2 YSLEER. Trimming stripped 0 bases from V and 1 base from J, with 7 bases between. The length of the CDR3 is 15 residues. The CDR3 is CASSQDGGSNQPQHF. CDR3 coding DNA: TGCGCCAGCAGCCAAGATGGGGGAAGCAATCAGCCCCAGCATTTT.

With regard to this clone: The junction and the germline gene differ at one end; a read error may be behind it. The chain couples TRBV6-5 to TRBJ2-7, with 8 bases matching TRBD1. The V gene's germline CDR1 is MNHEY and CDR2 SVGAGI. CDR3 size: 15 residues. CDR3 DNA: TGTGCCAGCAGCTACTCCGGGACAGGAACATACGAGCAGTACTTC. Translated, it gives CASSYSGTGTYEQYF.

The rearrangement links TRBV5-1 to TRBJ2-3; 8 bases match TRBD2. V lost 0 bases to trimming and J lost 4 bases; unmatched junction nucleotides: 7. The CDR3 is 16 amino acids. The germline CDR1 and CDR2 sequences are SGHRS and YFSETQ. The CDR3 DNA is TGCGCCAGCAGCTTGGGGGTAGCGGGGAGGTCAGATACGCAGTATTTT. As protein: CASSLGVAGRSDTQYF.

The genes are TRBV27 and TRBJ2-3, with a weak D call TRBD2 (6 bases). Per the germline V gene, CDR1 is MNHEY and CDR2 is SMNVEV (reference sequence). V was shortened by 5 bases and J by 0 bases, with 15 bases between the two germline ends. The CDR3 spans 16 residues. CDR3 nucleotide sequence: TGTGCCAGCAGTCTGGCGGGACTGGCTAGCACAGATACGCAGTATTTT. Translating it yields CASSLAGLASTDTQYF.

V usage is TRBV6-1 and J usage is TRBJ1-1, with D maybe TRBD1 (5 bases). V lost 6 bases, J lost 0 bases, and 8 bases lay in between. This CDR3 region has 13 residues. Per the germline V gene, CDR1 is MNHNS and CDR2 is SASEGT. CDR3 DNA: TGTGCCAGCAGCAAGACAGTGAACACTGAAGCTTTCTTT. It translates to CASSKTVNTEAFF.

This clone has only one observation. The chain carries TRBV5-1 and TRBJ2-7; 9 bases align to TRBD1. Germline V CDR1 and CDR2: SGHRS, YFSETQ. The CDR3 runs 16 residues. V lost 5 bases, J lost 1 base, and 10 bases stayed unmatched. CDR3 sequence: CASRTGGTASSYEQYF. The CDR3 DNA follows: TGCGCCAGCAGAACAGGGGGCACAGCCTCATCCTACGAGCAGTACTTC.

J is TRBJ2-1 and V is TRBV7-9; D unclear. The CDR3 has 14 amino acids. The germline CDR1 and CDR2 sequences are SEHNR and FQNEAQ (reference sequence). The germline V and J ends were trimmed by 5 bases and 5 bases, with 13 bases remaining between them. CDR3 in amino acids: CASSPWPDNNEQFF. The CDR3 bases are TGTGCCAGCAGCCCCTGGCCCGATAACAATGAGCAGTTCTTC.

The chain couples TRBV18 to TRBJ2-6; D may correspond to TRBD1 or TRBD2 (6 bases each). This CDR3 contains 17 residues. Germline V gene sequence: CDR1 KGHSH, CDR2 LQKENI. Trimming shortened V by 2 bases and J by 1 base, and 12 bases separated the two germline ends. CDR3 bases: TGTGCCAGCTCACCAAATACAGGGAGGTCTGGGGCCAACGTCCTGACTTTC. As protein: CASSPNTGRSGANVLTF.

The genes are TRBV5-4 and TRBJ1-2, with D possibly TRBD1 on 5 matching bases. The germline gives CDR1 SGHNT, CDR2 YYREEE (reference sequence). This CDR3 is 14 amino acids long. Deletions cut 2 bases from V and 6 bases from J, with 14 bases between. The CDR3 region is CASSLPQGRNGYTF. CDR3 DNA sequence: TGTGCCAGCAGCTTACCCCAGGGACGAAATGGCTACACCTTC.

V and J are TRBV5-6 and TRBJ2-3; tentative D call: TRBD2 (6 bases). This CDR3 region has 14 residues. Trimming pared 4 bases from V and 2 bases from J, leaving 11 bases between. CDR1 is SGHDT, CDR2 YYEEEE, per germline. CDR3 loop: CASSPGGATDTQYF. DNA of the CDR3: TGTGCCAGCAGCCCGGGCGGGGCCACAGATACGCAGTATTTT.

The CDR3 loop is CASSLDGGGSNQPQHF. The CDR3 coding sequence is TGTGCCAGCAGCTTAGATGGGGGAGGAAGCAATCAGCCCCAGCATTTT. V is TRBV7-2 and J is TRBJ1-5; perhaps TRBD1 as D (5 bases). The CDR3 is 16 amino acids. Germline lookup yields CDR1 SGHTA and CDR2 FQGNSA. V was pared by 1 base and J by 1 base, with 11 bases between.

Only one count was recorded for this clone. The V and J genes are TRBV2 and TRBJ2-7, with D possibly called TRBD1 or TRBD2 (5 bases each). The V gene lost 7 bases and the J gene lost 0 bases, with 10 bases spanning the gap. Germline V CDR1 and CDR2: SNHLY, FYNNEI. The CDR3 has 13 residues. CDR3 residues: CASNAGSSYEQYF. In DNA, the CDR3 is TGTGCCAGCAACGCAGGGAGCTCCTACGAGCAGTACTTC.

The rearrangement joins TRBV14 to TRBJ2-5, with D unclear. Trimming cost V 2 bases and J 0 bases, with 16 bases left between them. The CDR3 totals 17 residues. The germline V gene has CDR1 SGHDN and CDR2 FVKESK. The CDR3 DNA reads TGTGCCAGCAGCCAAAGTAGACCTCAGGTTTACCAAGAGACCCAGTACTTC. Its protein product is CASSQSRPQVYQETQYF.

This clone was seen more than once but under ten times. The rearrangement joins TRBV4-3 to TRBJ1-3; D remains unclear. Between the trimmed V and J ends, which lost 0 bases and 2 bases, there was a span of 20 bases. The germline V gene encodes CDR1 LGHNA and CDR2 YSLEER. There are 19 residues in the CDR3. CDR3 loop: CASSQDLVSGSSPGNTIYF. CDR3 DNA sequence: TGCGCCAGCAGCCAAGATCTAGTTAGTGGCTCCTCTCCTGGAAACACCATATATTTT.

The chain carries TRBV27 and TRBJ1-1; weak D call: TRBD1 (6 bases). Looked up from germline, CDR1 is MNHEY and CDR2 is SMNVEV (reference sequence). The CDR3 runs 19 residues. Trimming took off 5 bases at V and 2 bases at J, with 27 bases between the two ends. The CDR3 reads CASSPTNREWRGPNTEAFF. CDR3 DNA: TGTGCCAGCAGTCCTACAAACAGGGAGTGGCGTGGCCCTAACACTGAAGCTTTCTTT.

The chain links TRBV2 to TRBJ1-4, with D possibly being TRBD1 (6 bases). Germline loops: CDR1 SNHLY, CDR2 FYNNEI. CDR3 length equals 16 residues. With 1 base removed from V and 7 bases from J, the gap between germline ends came to 16 bases. The CDR3 reads CASSEVRGEIFEKLFF. Written as DNA, the CDR3 is TGTGCCAGCAGTGAAGTCAGGGGCGAAATTTTTGAAAAACTGTTTTTT.

V usage is TRBV7-2 and J usage is TRBJ2-7; 8 positions agree with TRBD1. The V gene's germline CDR1 is SGHTA and CDR2 FQGNSA. J lost 1 base, V lost 4 bases, and 6 bases had no gene match. This CDR3 is built from 15 residues. CDR3 residues: CASSSDRAISYEQYF. The CDR3 DNA sequence: TGTGCCAGCAGCTCGGACAGGGCAATTTCCTACGAGCAGTACTTC. Complete variable domain (other parts from reference TRBV7-2 and TRBJ2-7): GAGVSQSPSNKVTEKGKDVELRCDPISGHTALYWYRQSLGQGLEFLIYFQGNSAPDKSGLPSDRFSAERTGGSVSTLTIQRTQQEDSAVYLCASSSDRAISYEQYFGPGTRLTVT.

The J gene is TRBJ1-3, the V gene TRBV4-3; 8 nucleotides line up with TRBD1. Germline V gives CDR1 LGHNA, CDR2 YSLEER. Trimming at V came to 4 bases and at J to 1 base, leaving 9 bases not matched to a gene. This CDR3 comprises 17 residues. The CDR3 nucleotides are TGCGCCAGCAGCCGGGGAAGACAGGGGTCGTCTGGAAACACCATATATTTT. It translates to CASSRGRQGSSGNTIYF.

CDR3 protein: CASSRRGARTYEQYF. CDR3 DNA sequence: TGCGCCAGCAGCCGCCGAGGGGCACGGACCTACGAGCAGTACTTC. The rearrangement links TRBV5-1 to TRBJ2-7; either TRBD1 or TRBD2 may fit D (5 bases each). V dropped 4 bases and J dropped 2 bases, with 16 bases sitting between them. Germline CDR1 and CDR2: SGHRS and YFSETQ. The CDR3 loop spans 15 amino acids.